This T cell receptor beta chain was found in a study of T cell responses to AZD1222 COVID-19 vaccine. Study-wide points: Mostly white British, mostly female donors; authors suggested clonal diversity may be underestimated. Only after the peak T cell response were repertoires sampled.

Pooled samples include second doses given at about 4 or 12 weeks. The CDR3 spans 14 residues. Germline loops: CDR1 SNHLY, CDR2 FYNNEI. With 8 bases clipped from V and 6 bases from J, the junction kept 9 bases outside the gene matches. A remark on this clone: Its antigen is not identified.

Some clones are missing from TCRdb's copy, which holds only in-frame ones; the method was immunoSEQ multiplex PCR. Of some 200,000 clones listed, roughly 90% are singletons. The rearrangement links TRBV2 to TRBJ2-1, with 8 positions matching TRBD2. Sample: peripheral blood, taken 28 days after the second AZD1222 dose. The clonotype comes from an adult who received the AZD1222 COVID-19 vaccine. CDR3 loop: CASCSGIIGNEQFF. Here the CDR3 DNA reads TGTGCCAGCTGTAGCGGGATTATAGGCAATGAGCAGTTCTTC. Complete variable domain (other parts from reference TRBV2 and TRBJ2-1): EPEVTQTPSHQVTQMGQEVILRCVPISNHLYFYWYRQILGQKVEFLVSFYNNEISEKSEIFDDQFSVERPDGSNFTLKIRSTKLEDSAMYFCASCSGIIGNEQFFGPGTRLTVL.